This T cell receptor beta chain is drawn from a study of blood T cell repertoires in COVID-19. Study-level background: Acute and convalescent COVID-19 specimens originated in the United States, Italy and Spain. T cells, B-cell-depleted T cells, or PBMCs supplied cDNA or gDNA.

As processed by the authors: For nucleated cells, counts were estimated from reference gene primer amplification. Profiling relied on immunoSEQ multiplex PCR, and the TCRdb table lists in-frame clones only, not all of them. V, J and clone size reflect that table, while D and trimming were determined from the DNA. The sample shows about 86,000 clones, roughly 83% of them seen only once. The V segment lost 4 bases and the J segment 2 bases; nucleotides outside the gene matches: 5. The germline CDR1 and CDR2 sequences are SGHRS and YFSETQ. The CDR3 sequence is 14 residues long. The clonotype comes from a woman of 80 years or more with active or convalescent COVID-19. The material sequenced was peripheral blood. The chain couples TRBV5-1 to TRBJ1-1, with 7 bases that match TRBD1. This CDR3 is CASSRQGINTEAFF. CDR3 DNA: TGCGCCAGCAGCCGACAGGGAATTAACACTGAAGCTTTCTTT.